This T cell receptor (beta chain) is drawn from a study of blood T cell repertoires in COVID-19 (dated by TCRdb to the early 2020s). For context, the study as a whole: Samples covering the acute and convalescent phases of COVID-19 were provided by collaborators in the United States, Italy and Spain. The material from the prospective study consisted of cDNA or gDNA derived from T cells, B-cell-depleted T cells, or PBMCs. Subjects who had been exposed to COVID-19, were actively infected with it, or had recovered from it provided the deeply sampled blood TCRbeta repertoires that made up the dataset. A freely available public database, intended as a resource for researchers studying the immune response to SARS-CoV-2, is where the repertoires were released. The samples were drawn from two sources: the first 160 participants of the ongoing ImmuneRACE study, and fewer than 1,500 subjects contributed by 6 global collaborators. A de-identified subject ID, COVID-19 status, age in years and sex were almost always included in the sample metadata. Where available, HLA class I and class II types were obtained from metadata supplied by the sample provider rather than from assay-based typing.

Participants in the prospective study were enrolled through a virtual design, were aged about 18 to 100 years, and lived in 24 United States geographic areas. Cohort assignment in the prospective study relied on participant-reported clinical history from a screening survey and a study questionnaire. ImmuneRACE Cohort 3 recovered participants were defined by two consecutive negative NP/OP PCR tests, healthcare professional clearance, or symptom resolution. In the prospective study, mobile phlebotomists collected whole blood, serum and a nasopharyngeal or oropharyngeal swab from each participant. Over a roughly 2-month period, participants in the prospective study had the option of providing additional blood draws and questionnaires. Before DNA extraction, blood samples from the prospective study were shipped at room temperature or frozen. The investigation overall reported the following: Clinical and demographic metadata were provided uncurated, with the amount varying by source and participant.

Points on this clone: Its cognate antigen has yet to be identified. Base qualities are missing; no much larger clone stands one base away.

The V and J ends are trimmed by 5 bases and 4 bases, leaving 17 bases between them. The germline V gene (reference sequence) sets CDR1 to LNHDA and CDR2 to SQIVND. Reading from cysteine to phenylalanine, the CDR3 counts 15 amino acids. Just the 45-base CDR3 DNA is kept, in frame starting at base 1. The immunoSEQ Assay, a bias-controlled multiplex PCR, was used to amplify TCRbeta CDR3 regions from genomic DNA. In the source study's methods: Nucleated cell counts per sample were estimated from amplification of reference gene primers within the assay. To quantify the absolute abundance of each unique TCRbeta CDR3 rearrangement, sequence reads were collapsed and filtered. For each sample, productive Simpson clonality was calculated as the square root of Simpson's diversity index over productive rearrangements. The clones in this table, taken by TCRdb from immuneACCESS, are in-frame only. Not every clone is retained; where verified, under half of the shortfall comes from an unresolved V gene, and the cause of the rest is unknown. V, J and clone size are those of that table, while D and trimming were read from the DNA. A total of approximately 260,000 clones appear in this sample, roughly 89% of them only once. The ten top clones hold 1.9% of the sample.

The chain is assembled from TRBV19 and TRBJ2-5, with TRBD2 perhaps the D gene, on 6 matching bases. The TCR originated in a woman aged 60-70 years who had recovered from COVID-19. Sequencing used PBMCs or T cells enriched from blood (not recorded which). The CDR3 here reads CASSPSGVGGETQYF. The nucleotide sequence is given as TGTGCCAGTAGTCCGTCTGGGGTGGGAGGAGAGACCCAGTACTTC.